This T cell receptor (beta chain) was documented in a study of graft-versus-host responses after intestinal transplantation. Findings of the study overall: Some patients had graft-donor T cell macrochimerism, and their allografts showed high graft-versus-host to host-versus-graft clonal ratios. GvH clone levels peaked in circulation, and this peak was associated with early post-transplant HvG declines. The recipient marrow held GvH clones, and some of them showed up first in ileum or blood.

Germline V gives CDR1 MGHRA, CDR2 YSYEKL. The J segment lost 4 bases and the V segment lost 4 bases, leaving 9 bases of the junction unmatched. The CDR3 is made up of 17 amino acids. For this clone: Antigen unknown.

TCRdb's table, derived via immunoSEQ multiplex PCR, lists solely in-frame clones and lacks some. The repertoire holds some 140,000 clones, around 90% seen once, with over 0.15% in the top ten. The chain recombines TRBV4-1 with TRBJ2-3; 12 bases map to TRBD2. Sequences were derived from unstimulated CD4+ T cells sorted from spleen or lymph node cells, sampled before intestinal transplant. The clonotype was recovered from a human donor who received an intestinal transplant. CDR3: CASSPNLAGGRSDTQYF. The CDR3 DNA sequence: TGCGCCAGCAGCCCTAACCTAGCGGGGGGGCGGTCAGATACGCAGTATTTT.